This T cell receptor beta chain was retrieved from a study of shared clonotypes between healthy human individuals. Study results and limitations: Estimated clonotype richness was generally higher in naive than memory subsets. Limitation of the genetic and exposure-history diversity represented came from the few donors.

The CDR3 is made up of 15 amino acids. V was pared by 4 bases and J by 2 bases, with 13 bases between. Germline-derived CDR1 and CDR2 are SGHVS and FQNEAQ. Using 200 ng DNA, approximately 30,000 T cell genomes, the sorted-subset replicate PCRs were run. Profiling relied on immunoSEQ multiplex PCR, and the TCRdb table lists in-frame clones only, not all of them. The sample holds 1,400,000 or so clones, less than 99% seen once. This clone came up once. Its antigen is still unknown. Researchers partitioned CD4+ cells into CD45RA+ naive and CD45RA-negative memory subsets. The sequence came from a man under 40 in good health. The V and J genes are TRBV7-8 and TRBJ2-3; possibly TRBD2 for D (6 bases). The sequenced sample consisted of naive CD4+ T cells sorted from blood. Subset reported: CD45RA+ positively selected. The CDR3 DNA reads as TGTGCCAGCAGCTCGAATAGCGGCCTCACAGATACGCAGTATTTT. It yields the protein CASSSNSGLTDTQYF.